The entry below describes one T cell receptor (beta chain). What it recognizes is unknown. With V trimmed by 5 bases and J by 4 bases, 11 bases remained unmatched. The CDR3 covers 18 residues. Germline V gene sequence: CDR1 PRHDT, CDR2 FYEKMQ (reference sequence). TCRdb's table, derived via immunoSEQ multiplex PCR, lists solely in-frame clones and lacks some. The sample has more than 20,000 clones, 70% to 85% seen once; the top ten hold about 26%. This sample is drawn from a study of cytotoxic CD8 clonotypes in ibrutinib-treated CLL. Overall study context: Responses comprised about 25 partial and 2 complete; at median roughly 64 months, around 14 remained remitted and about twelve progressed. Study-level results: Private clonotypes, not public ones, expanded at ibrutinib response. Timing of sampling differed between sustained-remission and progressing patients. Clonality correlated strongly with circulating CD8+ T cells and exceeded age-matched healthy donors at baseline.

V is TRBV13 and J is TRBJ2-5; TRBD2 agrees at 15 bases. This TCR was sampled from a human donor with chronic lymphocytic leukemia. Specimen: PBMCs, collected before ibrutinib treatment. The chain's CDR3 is CASSIGTSGRIQGETQYF. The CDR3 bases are TGTGCCAGCAGCATCGGGACTAGCGGGAGGATACAGGGAGAGACCCAGTACTTC.